This entry lists 12 T cell receptor beta chains sequenced from one sample in a study of blood T cell repertoires in COVID-19. Produced via immunoSEQ multiplex PCR; TCRdb's table is partial and in-frame only. The data show 300,000 to 450,000 clones, 75% to 90% seen once. The sample taken for sequencing was peripheral blood. Source of these receptors: a woman between 18 and 29 years old with acute or convalescent COVID-19.

This sequence joins TRBV6-1 and TRBJ2-5, with D possibly matching TRBD2 (5 bases). Germline V lookup: CDR1 MNHNS, CDR2 SASEGT. Trimming shortened V by 1 base and J by 0 bases, and 12 bases separated the two germline ends. The CDR3 loop spans 16 amino acids. The CDR3 coding sequence is TGTGCCAGCAGTGAAGAGAAGCGGCCCAACCAAGAGACCCAGTACTTC. It codes for CASSEEKRPNQETQYF.

The V gene is TRBV3-1 (or the pseudogene TRBV3-2), the J gene TRBJ1-6; TRBD1 might be the D (5 bases). Trimming took 6 bases from V and 7 from J, leaving 13 bases between them. This CDR3 spans 14 amino acids. Germline V gene data show CDR1 as LGHDT and CDR2 as YNNKEL (reference sequence). The DNA for the CDR3 is TGTGCCAGCAGTACGGCAGGGAAAAATTCACCCCTCCACTTT. Translation gives CASSTAGKNSPLHF.

The rearrangement links TRBV5-1 to TRBJ2-3, with D unclear. The CDR3 loop spans 14 amino acids. Germline CDR1 reads SGHRS; CDR2 reads YFSETQ. Deletions cut 3 bases from V and 0 bases from J, with 8 bases between. The CDR3 DNA reads as TGCGCCAGCAGCTCCTCAACTAGCACAGATACGCAGTATTTT. Residues: CASSSSTSTDTQYF.

The rearrangement links TRBV29-1 to TRBJ1-1, with 10 bases aligning to TRBD1. CDR3 length: 11 residues. The trim removed 5 bases at V and 10 bases at J, leaving 4 bases unmatched. The germline CDR1 and CDR2 sequences are SQVTM and ANQGSEA. CDR3 residues: CSVHRDRGAFF. CDR3 sequence (DNA): TGCAGCGTTCACCGGGACAGGGGAGCTTTCTTT.

This clone was counted once. This chain links TRBV28 with TRBJ1-4, with 8 positions matching TRBD1. This CDR3 is built from 18 residues. CDR1 and CDR2 from the germline V gene are MDHEN and SYDVKM. J lost 0 bases, V lost 6 bases, and 12 bases had no gene match. This CDR3 reads CASSKVGQGVTTNEKLFF. In nucleotides, the CDR3 is TGTGCCAGCAGCAAGGTTGGACAGGGAGTGACAACTAATGAAAAACTGTTTTTT.

The chain carries TRBV9 and TRBJ2-1; D unclear. V lost 3 bases and J lost 3, with 10 bases in between. Germline CDR1 SGDLS, CDR2 YYNGEE. The length of the CDR3 is 14 residues. In nucleotides, the CDR3 is TGTGCCAGCAGCGCCCTCCCAGTCTACAATGAGCAGTTCTTC. Translation gives CASSALPVYNEQFF.

The chain carries TRBV19 and TRBJ1-5; D is uncertain. CDR1 is LNHDA and CDR2 is SQIVND in the germline V gene (reference sequence). This CDR3 has 15 amino acids. V was cut by 5 bases and J by 2 bases, with 13 bases left in between. The CDR3 region is CASSLSPVGNQPQHF. Here the CDR3 DNA reads TGTGCCAGTAGTCTATCCCCGGTGGGCAATCAGCCCCAGCATTTT.

The CDR3, as DNA: TGTGCCACCAGCTCACCCGGGACAGACTATGGCTACACCTTC. Translating it yields CATSSPGTDYGYTF. The rearrangement links TRBV15 to TRBJ1-2; 7 bases match TRBD1. CDR1 and CDR2 (germline): LNHNV, YYDKDF (reference sequence). With 5 bases clipped from V and 3 bases from J, the junction kept 6 bases outside the gene matches. The CDR3 extends over 14 amino acids.

V and J are TRBV2 and TRBJ1-5, with TRBD1 identical over 7 bases. CDR1 SNHLY and CDR2 FYNNEI come from the germline V gene. The CDR3 extends over 16 amino acids. The trim removed 6 bases at V and 0 bases at J, leaving 8 bases unmatched. Here the CDR3 DNA reads TGTGCCAGCAGGGCACCCGGGACAGCTAGCAATCAGCCCCAGCATTTT. Its translation is CASRAPGTASNQPQHF.

J is TRBJ2-7 and V is TRBV13; weak D call: TRBD2 (5 bases). Germline CDR1 reads PRHDT; CDR2 reads FYEKMQ (reference sequence). The CDR3 has 13 amino acids. The germline V and J ends were trimmed by 0 bases and 6 bases, with 9 bases remaining between them. CDR3 bases: TGTGCCAGCAGCTTAGGGAGAGGGCTCGAGCAGTACTTC. This sequence encodes CASSLGRGLEQYF. Full variable domain (outside the CDR3, taken from reference TRBV13 and TRBJ2-7): AAGVIQSPRHLIKEKRETATLKCYPIPRHDTVYWYQQGPGQDPQFLISFYEKMQSDKGSIPDRFSAQQFSDYHSELNMSSLELGDSALYFCASSLGRGLEQYFGPGTRLTVT.

This clone was detected a few times. The chain uses TRBV27 and TRBJ1-5; maybe TRBD1 (6 bases). The CDR3 is made up of 17 amino acids. V was trimmed by 5 bases and J by 5 bases, leaving 22 bases between them. Germline assignment: CDR1 MNHEY and CDR2 SMNVEV (reference sequence). CDR3 coding DNA: TGTGCCAGCAGTATGACAGGCGCCGAGGCCCTATATCAGCCCCAGCATTTT. Its protein is CASSMTGAEALYQPQHF.

DNA of the CDR3: TGTGCCAGCAGCTTAAAGTCCGCAGGCCTGAACACCGGGGAGCTGTTTTTT. It codes for CASSLKSAGLNTGELFF. The rearrangement links TRBV7-3 to TRBJ2-2, with D unresolved. This CDR3 contains 17 residues. Trimming pared 1 base from V and 1 base from J, leaving 13 bases between. The germline CDR1 and CDR2 sequences are SGHTA and FQGTGA.